The text below deals with one T cell receptor beta chain. Its antigen is unknown. Trimming took off 3 bases at V and 1 base at J, with 18 bases between the two ends. CDR1 is MNHEY, CDR2 SVGAGI, per germline. The length of the CDR3 is 17 residues. The sample is drawn from a study of T-cell memory formation after mild COVID-19. 5'RACE primed from the constant segment yielded TCR alpha and TCR beta cDNA libraries bearing sample barcodes and UMIs. MiXCR was run by TCRdb on the 5' RACE reads, yielding one entry per CDR3 protein. This sample has 250,000 or so distinct CDR3 sequences, with about a sixth found just once. Study observations and caveats: Day 15 to 85 contractors were CD4/CD8 balanced; later expanders leaned CD4+. Among contracting clones, CD4+ were mainly CM/EM and CD8+ enriched in EMRA. SARS-CoV-2 specificity of second-wave clones peaking day 37 was unconfirmed.

This chain links TRBV6-5 with TRBJ1-1, with a tentative D call TRBD1 (5 bases). The receptor's source is a man younger than 35 who had mild COVID-19 (a few samples of this study predate the infection). Cell type and time point are not known. The sequenced sample was PBMCs or a T cell subset sorted from them (not recorded which). The CDR3 DNA reads as TGTGCCAGCAGTTATTCACCAAGGGGAATAAGGAACACTGAAGCTTTCTTT. Protein: CASSYSPRGIRNTEAFF.